What follows describes a single TCR beta chain. The sample originates from a study of T cell changes during pregnancy in multiple sclerosis. Libraries were prepared by immunoSEQ multiplex PCR; TCRdb keeps only in-frame clonotypes and omits some of them. Here the sample spans about 74,000 clones, 80% to 95% being singletons. Germline V gene sequence: CDR1 MNHNY, CDR2 SVGAGI (reference sequence). The CDR3 extends over 15 amino acids. J gave up 6 bases and V 7 bases, and 9 bases lay outside the gene matches. The source was peripheral blood, collected after pregnancy. The receptor was isolated from a female donor in good health, enrolled as a control in a pregnancy study. The chain employs TRBV6-6 and TRBJ2-2; 9 bases line up with TRBD2. The CDR3 protein is CASTSGTSFAGELFF. The CDR3 DNA follows: TGTGCCAGCACTTCCGGGACTAGCTTCGCCGGGGAGCTGTTTTTT.